What follows are 23 T cell receptor beta chains derived from one specimen sequenced in a study of blood T cell repertoires in COVID-19. Libraries were prepared by immunoSEQ multiplex PCR; TCRdb keeps only in-frame clonotypes and omits some of them. The sample includes fewer than 150,000 clones, approximately 77% of them seen just once. Sequenced sample: peripheral blood. These receptors originate from a man older than 75 with acute or convalescent COVID-19.

There are a few counts of this clone. V and J are TRBV21-1 and TRBJ2-1; the table gives TRBD2 as D, unverified against the DNA. TRBV21-1 is shown as a pseudogene. This CDR3 is 19 amino acids long. CDR3 coding DNA: TGTGCCAGCCCCAAATCCCAGGACGCTAGCGGGGGGGCGGCCAATGAGCAGTTCTTC. It specifies CASPKSQDASGGAANEQFF.

This chain uses TRBV7-2 with TRBJ1-4; 7 nucleotides agree with TRBD1. The CDR3 is made up of 16 amino acids. Germline V CDR1 and CDR2: SGHTA, FQGNSA. After removal of 5 bases from V and 0 bases from J, the junction contained 6 bases not matched to a gene. The CDR3 region is CASSPDRDATNEKLFF. CDR3 sequence (DNA): TGTGCCAGCAGCCCCGACAGGGATGCAACTAATGAAAAACTGTTTTTT.

This clone has only a few counts. The chain employs TRBV5-1 and TRBJ1-2; D might be TRBD1 (6 bases). The CDR3 consists of 15 residues. Trimming took 4 bases from V and 4 from J, leaving 17 bases between them. Germline V gene data show CDR1 as SGHRS and CDR2 as YFSETQ. The CDR3 coding sequence is TGCGCCAGCAGCCTACAGGGTTCCCCAGCCTATGGCTACACCTTC. Translated, it gives CASSLQGSPAYGYTF. Variable domain in full (rest from reference TRBV5-1 and TRBJ1-2): KAGVTQTPRYLIKTRGQQVTLSCSPISGHRSVSWYQQTPGQGLQFLFEYFSETQRNKGNFPGRFSGRQFSNSRSEMNVSTLELGDSALYLCASSLQGSPAYGYTFGSGTRLTVV.

This chain links TRBV28 with TRBJ1-6, with D possibly matching TRBD1 (5 bases). This CDR3 comprises 15 residues. V lost 3 bases, J lost 3 bases, and 9 bases lay in between. Germline loops: CDR1 MDHEN, CDR2 SYDVKM. The CDR3 here is CASSFGGNYNSPLHF. DNA for the CDR3: TGTGCCAGCAGTTTTGGGGGGAACTATAATTCACCCCTCCACTTT.

This clone was observed a single time. V and J are TRBV11-1 and TRBJ2-7, with 9 bases lining up with TRBD1. Trimming took 5 bases from V and 6 from J; bases not matched to a gene: 2. This CDR3 region has 12 residues. Per the germline V gene, CDR1 is SGHAT and CDR2 is FQDESV (reference sequence). The CDR3 region is CASSLTGGEQYF. CDR3 bases: TGTGCCAGCAGCCTGACAGGGGGCGAGCAGTACTTC.

The rearrangement uses TRBV7-8 and TRBJ1-3; possibly TRBD1 for D (5 bases). Per germline, CDR1 SGHVS and CDR2 FQNEAQ. CDR3 length: 15 amino acids. Trimming removed 5 bases from V and 0 bases from J, with 11 bases in between. The CDR3 DNA is TGTGCCAGCAGCGGGGGGGTCTTCTCTGGAAACACCATATATTTT. Translation gives CASSGGVFSGNTIYF.

The chain links TRBV18 to TRBJ2-5; D remains ambiguous. Germline lookup yields CDR1 KGHSH and CDR2 LQKENI. Trimming removed 6 bases from V and 4 bases from J, with 12 bases in between. The CDR3 has 13 amino acids. The CDR3 spells CASSQRLGETQYF. The CDR3 coding sequence is TGTGCCAGCTCCCAGAGACTGGGAGAGACCCAGTACTTC.

This chain joins TRBV5-8 and TRBJ1-2; 9 nucleotides agree with TRBD1. This CDR3 is 14 amino acids long. Germline loops: CDR1 SGHTS, CDR2 YDEGEE. The J segment lost 4 bases and the V segment lost 4 bases, leaving 5 bases of the junction unmatched. The CDR3 is CASSTGTGIYGYTF. In nucleotides, the CDR3 is TGTGCCAGCAGCACCGGGACAGGGATCTATGGCTACACCTTC.

V and J are TRBV23-1 and TRBJ2-5, with 9 bases fitting TRBD2. TRBV23-1 falls under the ORF class, with uncertain function. The CDR3 extends over 17 amino acids. J was trimmed by 2 bases and V by 0 bases; bases with no gene match: 7. The chain's CDR3 is CASSQSSTSGPQETQYF. DNA for the CDR3: TGCGCCAGCAGTCAATCTAGTACTAGCGGGCCTCAAGAGACCCAGTACTTC.

The V gene is TRBV7-2, the J gene TRBJ2-1, with 8 bases that match TRBD1. This CDR3 is 15 amino acids long. V lost 4 bases, J lost 3 bases, and 5 bases stayed unmatched. CDR1 and CDR2 from the germline V gene are SGHTA and FQGNSA. CDR3 nucleotides: TGTGCCAGCAGCTCTGACAGGGGCCACTACAATGAGCAGTTCTTC. This encodes CASSSDRGHYNEQFF.

The chain combines TRBV11-2 with TRBJ1-2, with 8 bases lining up with TRBD1. Germline V lookup: CDR1 SGHAT, CDR2 FQNNGV. The CDR3 extends over 16 amino acids. Trimming at V came to 5 bases and at J to 7 bases, leaving 15 bases not matched to a gene. The CDR3 DNA follows: TGTGCCAGCAGCCTCCATACCGGACAGGGTGGCTTTGGCTACACCTTC. It is translated as CASSLHTGQGGFGYTF.

CDR3 DNA: TGTGCCAGCAGACCCGGACAGGGGGCTAATGAAGCTTTCTTT. This encodes CASRPGQGANEAFF. V usage is TRBV6-5 and J usage is TRBJ1-1, with 11 bases identical to TRBD1. The CDR3 has 14 residues. The V gene's germline CDR1 is MNHEY and CDR2 SVGAGI. J gave up 7 bases and V 6 bases, and 7 bases lay outside the gene matches.

This chain links TRBV5-8 with TRBJ1-1; D remains ambiguous. The CDR3 spans 11 residues. The germline V and J ends were trimmed by 2 bases and 8 bases, with 7 bases remaining between them. The germline gives CDR1 SGHTS, CDR2 YDEGEE. CDR3 coding DNA: TGTGCCAGCAGCTTTAGCCAGGAAGCTTTCTTT. Its protein is CASSFSQEAFF.

V gene TRBV6-5 combines with J gene TRBJ2-7, with D uncertain. CDR3 size: 13 residues. The germline gives CDR1 MNHEY, CDR2 SVGAGI. The V gene lost 5 bases and the J gene lost 4 bases, with 12 bases spanning the gap. This CDR3 is CASSRETVYEQYF. The CDR3 DNA is TGTGCCAGCAGTCGTGAGACTGTTTACGAGCAGTACTTC.

The gene calls are TRBV11-2 and TRBJ2-1, with D perhaps TRBD2 (5 bases). CDR1 is SGHAT, CDR2 FQNNGV, per germline. V was trimmed by 0 bases and J by 4 bases, leaving 7 bases between them. The CDR3 sequence is 14 residues long. The CDR3 DNA is TGTGCCAGCAGCTTAGATTCGGGGTACAATGAGCAGTTCTTC. Its translation: CASSLDSGYNEQFF.

This chain links TRBV2 with TRBJ2-1; TRBD1 matches 8 bases. CDR3 length equals 13 residues. Germline V lookup: CDR1 SNHLY, CDR2 FYNNEI. After removal of 9 bases from V and 7 bases from J, the junction contained 8 bases not matched to a gene. CDR3 residues: CARGQGLWNEQFF. CDR3 in DNA: TGTGCCAGAGGACAGGGATTGTGGAATGAGCAGTTCTTC.

Concerning this clone: Other DNA sequences of this sample code for an identical CDR3. The V and J genes are TRBV19 and TRBJ1-1; the D gene is possibly TRBD1 (5 bases). The length of the CDR3 is 14 residues. Germline assignment: CDR1 LNHDA and CDR2 SQIVND (reference sequence). V was clipped by 1 base and J by 4 bases, with 10 bases between them. CDR3 in amino acids: CASSIGPGSTEAFF. The CDR3 DNA reads TGTGCCAGTAGTATAGGCCCAGGGTCCACTGAAGCTTTCTTT.

The DNA for the CDR3 is TGTGCCAGCAGCTCGGGACTAGCGGGGGGCACCGGGGAGCTGTTTTTT. Translated: CASSSGLAGGTGELFF. This chain links TRBV7-9 with TRBJ2-2, with TRBD2 matching 15 bases. CDR3 size: 16 residues. CDR1 and CDR2 from the germline V gene are SEHNR and FQNEAQ (reference sequence). Unmatched junction bases numbered 1, after V lost 4 bases and J lost 4 bases.

A remark on this clone: Other DNA sequences in this sample translate to the same CDR3. Here the CDR3 reads CASSLAGSTDTQYF. The CDR3 DNA reads as TGTGCCAGCAGCTTAGCGGGGTCGACAGATACGCAGTATTTT. The chain uses TRBV5-4 and TRBJ2-3, with 7 nucleotides matching TRBD2. CDR1 is SGHNT, CDR2 YYREEE, per germline (reference sequence). With 2 bases clipped from V and 3 bases from J, the junction kept 3 bases outside the gene matches. The CDR3 extends over 14 amino acids.

This chain links TRBV5-6 with TRBJ1-2; 8 bases map to TRBD1. V gave up 4 bases and J gave up 3 bases; unmatched junction bases: 8. In germline, CDR1 is SGHDT, CDR2 YYEEEE. The CDR3 consists of 15 residues. CDR3 nucleotides: TGTGCCAGCAGCGTACCCACAGGGGGGGACTATGGCTACACCTTC. Its translation is CASSVPTGGDYGYTF.

As DNA, the CDR3 is TGTGCCAGCAGCGTACAGGGGCGTTCACCCCTCCACTTT. Encoded protein: CASSVQGRSPLHF. The J gene is TRBJ1-6, the V gene TRBV3-1 (or the pseudogene TRBV3-2); 7 bases are shared with TRBD1. V lost 5 bases to trimming and J lost 9 bases; unmatched junction nucleotides: 4. The CDR3 consists of 13 residues. CDR1 LGHDT and CDR2 YNNKEL come from the germline V gene (reference sequence).

CDR3 amino acids: CASRPTGYNQPQHF. The CDR3 nucleotides read TGTGCCAGCAGGCCGACAGGTTACAATCAGCCCCAGCATTTT. The chain recombines TRBV2 with TRBJ1-5; D may be TRBD1 (6 bases). This CDR3 spans 14 amino acids. V was cut by 6 bases and J by 3 bases, with 12 bases left in between. Germline CDR1 reads SNHLY; CDR2 reads FYNNEI.

The chain joins TRBV19 to TRBJ2-1; D perhaps matches TRBD2 (6 bases). CDR1 and CDR2 from the germline V gene are LNHDA and SQIVND (reference sequence). The V gene lost 4 bases and the J gene lost 0 bases, with 19 bases spanning the gap. The CDR3 contains 18 residues. The CDR3 bases are TGTGCCAGTAGTACATTCACCCGGGAGCCCATCTCCTACAATGAGCAGTTCTTC. Translated: CASSTFTREPISYNEQFF.